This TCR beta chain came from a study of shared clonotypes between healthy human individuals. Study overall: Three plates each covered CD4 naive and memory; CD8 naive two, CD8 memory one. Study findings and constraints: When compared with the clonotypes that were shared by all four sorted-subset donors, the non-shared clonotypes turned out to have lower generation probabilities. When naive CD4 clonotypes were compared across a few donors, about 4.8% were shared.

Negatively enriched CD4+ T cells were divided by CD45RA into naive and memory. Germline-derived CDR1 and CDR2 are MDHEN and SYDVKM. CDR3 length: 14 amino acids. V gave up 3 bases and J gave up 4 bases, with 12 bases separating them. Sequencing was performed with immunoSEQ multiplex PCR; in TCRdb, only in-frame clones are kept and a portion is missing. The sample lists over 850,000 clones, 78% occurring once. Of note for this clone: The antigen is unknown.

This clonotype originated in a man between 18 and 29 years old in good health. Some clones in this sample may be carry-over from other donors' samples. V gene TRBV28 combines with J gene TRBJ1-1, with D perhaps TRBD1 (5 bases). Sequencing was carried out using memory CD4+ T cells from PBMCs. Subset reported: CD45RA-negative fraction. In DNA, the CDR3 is TGTGCCAGCAGTTTCGGGGGGTCGGGCACTGAAGCTTTCTTT. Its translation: CASSFGGSGTEAFF.